The 13 T cell receptor beta chains in this list originate from one sample, sequenced in a study of cytomegalovirus exposure and HLA in healthy donors. PCR involved 60 Vbeta and 13 Jbeta primers. Only in-frame clones appear in the TCRdb table, and some are missing; sequencing was by immunoSEQ multiplex PCR. This listing includes fewer than 85,000 clones. The sample taken for sequencing was PBMCs. These receptors originate from a man aged 30-40 years in good health and CMV-seronegative.

The chain combines TRBV4-1 with TRBJ2-7; D perhaps matches TRBD1 (6 bases). V lost 2 bases and J lost 2, with 16 bases in between. Looked up from germline, CDR1 is MGHRA and CDR2 is YSYEKL. This CDR3 region has 16 residues. The CDR3 sequence: CASSQRPGAGTYEQYF. The CDR3 DNA reads as TGCGCCAGCAGCCAAAGGCCAGGGGCCGGAACCTACGAGCAGTACTTC.

This chain links TRBV5-1 with TRBJ2-7; D may be TRBD1 (5 bases). The CDR3 totals 13 residues. The germline V and J ends were trimmed by 9 bases and 7 bases, with 20 bases remaining between them. In germline, CDR1 is SGHRS, CDR2 YFSETQ. CDR3 DNA: TGCGCCACCTCGTCAGCAGGGTATGGGGAGCAGTACTTC. It yields the protein CATSSAGYGEQYF.

V gene TRBV29-1 combines with J gene TRBJ1-1; D not resolved. V lost 6 bases, J lost 5 bases, and 16 bases lay in between. CDR1 and CDR2 from the germline V gene are SQVTM and ANQGSEA. The CDR3 consists of 13 residues. This CDR3 is CSVARGEGTEAFF. The CDR3 DNA reads TGCAGCGTCGCCCGCGGGGAGGGAACTGAAGCTTTCTTT.

The V gene is TRBV9, the J gene TRBJ2-1; TRBD2 aligns across 7 bases. After removal of 4 bases from V and 5 bases from J, the junction contained 9 bases not matched to a gene. Germline V gene lookup returns CDR1 SGDLS and CDR2 YYNGEE. The length of the CDR3 is 15 residues. CDR3 in amino acids: CASSPRTRGDNEQFF. The CDR3 nucleotides read TGTGCCAGCAGCCCCCGGACTAGAGGAGACAATGAGCAGTTCTTC.

The chain couples TRBV4-2 to TRBJ2-7, with 9 bases fitting TRBD1. The germline CDR1 and CDR2 sequences are LGHNA and YNFKEQ. The CDR3 loop spans 15 amino acids. V trimming: 0 bases; J trimming: 4 bases; junction bases outside the gene matches: 4. Written as DNA, the CDR3 is TGTGCCAGCAGCCAAGAAGGGACAGGGTTGTACGAGCAGTACTTC. It specifies CASSQEGTGLYEQYF.

The chain links TRBV6-5 to TRBJ2-2; TRBD1 is a possible D gene (5 bases). The CDR3 contains 14 residues. Germline V lookup: CDR1 MNHEY, CDR2 SVGAGI. The germline V and J ends were trimmed by 2 bases and 7 bases, with 11 bases remaining between them. The CDR3 DNA reads as TGTGCCAGCAGTTACGAGGAGCAGGGCGGGGAGCTGTTTTTT. Translated, it gives CASSYEEQGGELFF.

The chain has TRBV29-1 and TRBJ2-7, with D unresolved. The CDR3 extends over 12 amino acids. Per the germline V gene, CDR1 is SQVTM and CDR2 is ANQGSEA. Trimming left V 1 base short and J 2 bases short, with 6 bases between. DNA for the CDR3: TGCAGCGTTGAAGTTAGTGCCTACGAGCAGTACTTC. Translation gives CSVEVSAYEQYF.

The chain couples TRBV6-5 to TRBJ2-1, with 10 bases aligning to TRBD2. Germline CDR1 is MNHEY and CDR2 is SVGAGI. This CDR3 comprises 14 residues. J gave up 5 bases and V 5 bases, and 3 bases lay outside the gene matches. Here the CDR3 DNA reads TGTGCCAGCAGTAGCGGGGGGGCCGACAATGAGCAGTTCTTC. The encoded protein is CASSSGGADNEQFF.

This chain uses TRBV19 with TRBJ1-2; D unresolved. The CDR3 contains 13 residues. V shed 3 bases and J shed 5 bases, with 10 bases lying between them. Germline CDR1 and CDR2: LNHDA and SQIVND (reference sequence). Written as DNA, the CDR3 is TGTGCCAGTAGTATCTCCGGTTATTATGGCTACACCTTC. It specifies CASSISGYYGYTF. The variable domain in full, completed from reference TRBV19 and TRBJ1-2, reads DGGITQSPKYLFRKEGQNVTLSCEQNLNHDAMYWYRQDPGQGLRLIYYSQIVNDFQKGDIAEGYSVSREKKESFPLTVTSAQKNPTAFYLCASSISGYYGYTFGSGTRLTVV.

The genes are TRBV19 and TRBJ1-2, with 9 bases aligning to TRBD1. The CDR3 totals 12 residues. Germline CDR1 LNHDA, CDR2 SQIVND (reference sequence). The V and J ends lost 6 bases and 9 bases, in that order; junction bases with no gene match: 5. Written as DNA, the CDR3 is TGTGCCAGTAGGCGGACAGGGGATAGCTACACCTTC. This codes for CASRRTGDSYTF.

V and J are TRBV15 and TRBJ2-7; 9 nucleotides align to TRBD1. Germline V gives CDR1 LNHNV, CDR2 YYDKDF (reference sequence). The CDR3 contains 15 residues. The V and J ends lost 2 bases and 2 bases, in that order; junction bases with no gene match: 4. The CDR3 loop reads CATSRPGTGTYEQYF. CDR3 nucleotides: TGTGCCACCAGCAGACCCGGGACAGGGACCTACGAGCAGTACTTC.

The V call is TRBV6-6, the J call TRBJ2-2; possible D gene TRBD1, 6 bases. Looked up from germline, CDR1 is MNHNY and CDR2 is SVGAGI (reference sequence). The length of the CDR3 is 16 residues. V was pared by 5 bases and J by 3 bases, with 16 bases between. The CDR3 DNA sequence: TGTGCCAGCAGTACCCCCAGGCAGGGGCACACCGGGGAGCTGTTTTTT. It translates to CASSTPRQGHTGELFF.

Here the CDR3 reads CASSTGDEQYF. The CDR3, as DNA: TGTGCCAGTAGTACGGGGGACGAGCAGTACTTC. V gene TRBV19 combines with J gene TRBJ2-7; maybe TRBD2 (6 bases). The ends were cut back, 4 bases at V and 5 bases at J, with 6 bases in the middle. This CDR3 spans 11 amino acids. Germline V gives CDR1 LNHDA, CDR2 SQIVND (reference sequence).